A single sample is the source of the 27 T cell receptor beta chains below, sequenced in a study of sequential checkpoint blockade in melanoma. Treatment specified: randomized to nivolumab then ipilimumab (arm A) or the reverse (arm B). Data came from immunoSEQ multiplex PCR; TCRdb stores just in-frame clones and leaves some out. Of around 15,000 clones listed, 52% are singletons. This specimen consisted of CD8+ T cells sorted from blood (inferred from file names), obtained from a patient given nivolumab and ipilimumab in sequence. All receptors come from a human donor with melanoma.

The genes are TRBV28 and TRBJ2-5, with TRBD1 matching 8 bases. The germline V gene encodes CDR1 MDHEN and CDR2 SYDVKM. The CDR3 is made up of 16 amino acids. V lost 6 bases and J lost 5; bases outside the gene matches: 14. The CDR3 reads CASSATGGDRWETQYF. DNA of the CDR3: TGTGCCAGCAGCGCAACAGGGGGTGATCGTTGGGAGACCCAGTACTTC.

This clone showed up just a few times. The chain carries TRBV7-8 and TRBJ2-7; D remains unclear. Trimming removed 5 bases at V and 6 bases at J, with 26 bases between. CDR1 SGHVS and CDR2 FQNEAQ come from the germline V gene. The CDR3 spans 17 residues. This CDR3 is CASSQRGNIPSRGEQYF. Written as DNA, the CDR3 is TGTGCCAGCAGCCAGAGAGGAAACATCCCAAGTCGAGGCGAGCAGTACTTC.

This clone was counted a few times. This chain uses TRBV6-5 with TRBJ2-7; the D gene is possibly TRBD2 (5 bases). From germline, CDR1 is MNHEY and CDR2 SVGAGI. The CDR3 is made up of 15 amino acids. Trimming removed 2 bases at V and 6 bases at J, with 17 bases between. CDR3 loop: CASSYPGPEGREQYF. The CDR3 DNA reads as TGTGCCAGCAGTTACCCCGGGCCTGAGGGTCGCGAGCAGTACTTC.

The CDR3 region is CASSFQFWGTDSNYGYTF. The DNA for the CDR3 is TGCGCCAGCAGCTTTCAATTTTGGGGGACAGATTCTAACTATGGCTACACCTTC. The chain has TRBV4-1 and TRBJ1-2; 7 positions agree with TRBD1. V dropped 5 bases and J dropped 0; count of bases not matched to a gene: 15. CDR1 and CDR2 from the germline V gene are MGHRA and YSYEKL. The CDR3 consists of 18 residues.

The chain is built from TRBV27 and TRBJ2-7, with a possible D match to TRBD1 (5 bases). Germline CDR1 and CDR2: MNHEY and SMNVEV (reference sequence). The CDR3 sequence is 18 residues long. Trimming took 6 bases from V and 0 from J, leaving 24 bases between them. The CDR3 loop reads CASRGLRVGQGVSYEQYF. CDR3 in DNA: TGTGCCAGCAGGGGCTTAAGAGTTGGGCAGGGTGTCTCCTACGAGCAGTACTTC.

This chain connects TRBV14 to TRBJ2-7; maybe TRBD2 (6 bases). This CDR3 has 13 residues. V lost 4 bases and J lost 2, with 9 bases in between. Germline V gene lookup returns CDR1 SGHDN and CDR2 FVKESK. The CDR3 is CASSLGEAYEQYF. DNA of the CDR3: TGTGCCAGCAGCCTTGGGGAGGCCTACGAGCAGTACTTC.

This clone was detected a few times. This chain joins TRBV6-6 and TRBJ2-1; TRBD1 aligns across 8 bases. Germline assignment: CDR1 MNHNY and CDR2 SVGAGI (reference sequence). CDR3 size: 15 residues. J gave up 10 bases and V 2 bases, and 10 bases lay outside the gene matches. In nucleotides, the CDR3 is TGTGCCAGCAGTTACCCTGGACAGGGAAGAAGGGAGCAGTTCTTC. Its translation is CASSYPGQGRREQFF.

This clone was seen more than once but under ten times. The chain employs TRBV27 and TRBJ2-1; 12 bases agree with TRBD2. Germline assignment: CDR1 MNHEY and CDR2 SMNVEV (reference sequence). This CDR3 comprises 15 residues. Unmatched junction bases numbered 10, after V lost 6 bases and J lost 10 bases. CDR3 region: CASRILAGGQGEQFF. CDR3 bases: TGTGCCAGCAGGATTCTAGCGGGGGGGCAAGGGGAGCAGTTCTTC.

Here the CDR3 reads CARSLGRRTGGHPFHF. The CDR3 nucleotides are TGTGCCAGAAGCCTGGGCCGGAGGACAGGGGGTCACCCCTTCCACTTT. The rearrangement links TRBV5-3 to TRBJ1-6; the match to TRBD1 covers 10 bases. Being an ORF, TRBV5-3 has a function that is uncertain. The CDR3 runs to 16 residues. V was pared by 4 bases and J by 17 bases, with 18 bases of the junction left unmatched.

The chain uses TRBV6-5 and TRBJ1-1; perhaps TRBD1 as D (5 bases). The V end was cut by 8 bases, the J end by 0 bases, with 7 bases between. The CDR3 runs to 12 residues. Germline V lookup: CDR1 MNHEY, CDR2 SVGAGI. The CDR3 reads CASGAVNTEAFF. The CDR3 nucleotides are TGTGCCAGCGGGGCAGTGAACACTGAAGCTTTCTTT.

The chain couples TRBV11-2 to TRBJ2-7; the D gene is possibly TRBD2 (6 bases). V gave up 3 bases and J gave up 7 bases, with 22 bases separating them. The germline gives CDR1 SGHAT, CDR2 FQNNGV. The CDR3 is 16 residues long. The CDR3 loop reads CASSFSSRDWLEEQYF. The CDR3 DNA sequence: TGTGCCAGCAGCTTTTCATCGAGGGACTGGCTCGAAGAGCAGTACTTC.

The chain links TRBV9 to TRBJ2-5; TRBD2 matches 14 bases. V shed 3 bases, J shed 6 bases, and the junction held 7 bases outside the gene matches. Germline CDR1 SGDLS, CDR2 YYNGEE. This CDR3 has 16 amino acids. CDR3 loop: CASSEGTSGGTKTQYF. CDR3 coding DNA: TGTGCCAGCAGCGAGGGGACTAGCGGGGGCACCAAGACCCAGTACTTC.

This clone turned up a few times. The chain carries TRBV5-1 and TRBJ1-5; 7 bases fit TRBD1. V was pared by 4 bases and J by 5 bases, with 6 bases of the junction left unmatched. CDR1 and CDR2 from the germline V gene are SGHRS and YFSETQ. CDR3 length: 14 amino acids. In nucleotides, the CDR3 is TGCGCCAGCAGCCACAGGGGTGGCGATCAGCCCCAGCATTTT. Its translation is CASSHRGGDQPQHF.

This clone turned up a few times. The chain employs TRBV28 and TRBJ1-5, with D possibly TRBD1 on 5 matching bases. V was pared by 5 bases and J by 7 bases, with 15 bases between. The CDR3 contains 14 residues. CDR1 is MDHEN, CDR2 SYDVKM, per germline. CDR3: CASSPLTVNQPQHF. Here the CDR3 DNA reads TGTGCCAGCAGTCCTCTGACAGTTAACCAGCCCCAGCATTTT.

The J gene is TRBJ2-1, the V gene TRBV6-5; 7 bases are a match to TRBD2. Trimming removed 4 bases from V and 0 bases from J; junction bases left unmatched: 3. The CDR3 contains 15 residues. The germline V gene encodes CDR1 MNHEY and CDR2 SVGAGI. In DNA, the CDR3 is TGTGCCAGCAGTTTAGCGGGTCCCTCCTACAATGAGCAGTTCTTC. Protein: CASSLAGPSYNEQFF.

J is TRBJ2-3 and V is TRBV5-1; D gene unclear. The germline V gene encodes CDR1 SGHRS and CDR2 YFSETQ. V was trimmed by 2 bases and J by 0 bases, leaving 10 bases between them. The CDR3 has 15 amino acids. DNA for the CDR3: TGCGCCAGCAGCTTCCATGGGCGCAGCACAGATACGCAGTATTTT. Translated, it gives CASSFHGRSTDTQYF.

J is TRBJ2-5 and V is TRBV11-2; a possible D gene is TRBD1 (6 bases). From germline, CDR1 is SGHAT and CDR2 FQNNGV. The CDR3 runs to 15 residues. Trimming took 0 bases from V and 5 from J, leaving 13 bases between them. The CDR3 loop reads CASSLDQAGVETQYF. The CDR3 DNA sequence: TGTGCCAGCAGCTTAGATCAGGCAGGGGTGGAGACCCAGTACTTC.

The CDR3 DNA reads as TGTGCCAGCAGCTTGGATTCGGGACAGGAAGGCGAGACCCAGTACTTC. This encodes CASSLDSGQEGETQYF. The J gene is TRBJ2-5, the V gene TRBV5-6; 8 bases map to TRBD1. This CDR3 contains 16 residues. Germline loops: CDR1 SGHDT, CDR2 YYEEEE. After removal of 0 bases from V and 5 bases from J, the junction contained 9 bases not matched to a gene.

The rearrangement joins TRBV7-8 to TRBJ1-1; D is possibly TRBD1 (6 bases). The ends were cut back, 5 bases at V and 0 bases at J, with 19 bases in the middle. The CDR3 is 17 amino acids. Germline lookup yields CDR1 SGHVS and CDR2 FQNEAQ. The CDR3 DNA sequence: TGTGCCAGCAGCCCGCCCGGGGTTGGGGACATGAACACTGAAGCTTTCTTT. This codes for CASSPPGVGDMNTEAFF.

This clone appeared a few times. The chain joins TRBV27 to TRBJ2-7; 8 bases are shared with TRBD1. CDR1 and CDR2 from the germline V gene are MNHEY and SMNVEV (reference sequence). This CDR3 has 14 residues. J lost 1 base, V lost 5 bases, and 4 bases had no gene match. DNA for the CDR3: TGTGCCAGCAGTGCAGGGGGCGCTTCCTACGAGCAGTACTTC. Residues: CASSAGGASYEQYF.

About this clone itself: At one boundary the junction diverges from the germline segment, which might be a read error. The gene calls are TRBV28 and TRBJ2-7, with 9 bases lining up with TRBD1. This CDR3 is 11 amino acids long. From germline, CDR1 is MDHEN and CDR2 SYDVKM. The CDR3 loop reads CASSPGTGRIF. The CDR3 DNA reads TGTGCCAGCAGCCCCGGGACAGGGCGTATCTTC.

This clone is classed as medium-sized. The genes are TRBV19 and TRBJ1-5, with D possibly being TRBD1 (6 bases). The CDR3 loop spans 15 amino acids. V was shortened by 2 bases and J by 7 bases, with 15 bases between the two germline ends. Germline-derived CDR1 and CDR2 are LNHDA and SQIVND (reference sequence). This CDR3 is CASSISPGGGQPQHF. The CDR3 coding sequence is TGTGCCAGTAGTATATCCCCGGGGGGCGGACAGCCCCAGCATTTT.

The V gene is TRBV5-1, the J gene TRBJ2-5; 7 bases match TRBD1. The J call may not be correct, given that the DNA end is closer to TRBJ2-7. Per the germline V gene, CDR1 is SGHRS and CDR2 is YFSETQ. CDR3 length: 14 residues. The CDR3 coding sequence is TGCGCCAGCAGCCCTGGACAGGATCCCTACGAGCAGTACTTC. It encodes CASSPGQDPYEQYF.

CDR3: CASSFSLDSYEQYF. The CDR3 DNA sequence: TGTGCCAGCAGCTTCAGCCTCGACAGCTACGAGCAGTACTTC. J is TRBJ2-7 and V is TRBV7-7, with D possibly matching TRBD1 (5 bases). CDR1 and CDR2 (germline): SSHAT, FNYEAQ (reference sequence). The germline V and J ends were trimmed by 3 bases and 3 bases, with 12 bases remaining between them. The CDR3 consists of 14 residues.

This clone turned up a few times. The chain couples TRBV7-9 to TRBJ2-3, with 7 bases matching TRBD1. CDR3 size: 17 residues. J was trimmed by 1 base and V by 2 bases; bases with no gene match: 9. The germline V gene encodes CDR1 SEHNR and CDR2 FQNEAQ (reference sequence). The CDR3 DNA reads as TGTGCCAGCAGCTTACCACAGGGGAAGGTCCGCACAGATACGCAGTATTTT. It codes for CASSLPQGKVRTDTQYF. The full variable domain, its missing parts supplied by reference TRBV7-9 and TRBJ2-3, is DTGVSQNPRHKITKRGQNVTFRCDPISEHNRLYWYRQTLGQGPEFLTYFQNEAQLEKSRLLSDRFSAERPKGSFSTLEIQRTEQGDSAMYLCASSLPQGKVRTDTQYFGPGTRLTVL.

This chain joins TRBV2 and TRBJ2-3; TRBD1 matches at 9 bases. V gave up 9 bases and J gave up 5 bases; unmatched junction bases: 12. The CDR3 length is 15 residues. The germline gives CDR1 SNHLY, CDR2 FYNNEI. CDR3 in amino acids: CARSLQQGAGDTQYF. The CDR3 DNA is TGTGCCAGGTCACTCCAACAGGGGGCTGGAGATACGCAGTATTTT. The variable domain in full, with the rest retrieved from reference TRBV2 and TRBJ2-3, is EPEVTQTPSHQVTQMGQEVILRCVPISNHLYFYWYRQILGQKVEFLVSFYNNEISEKSEIFDDQFSVERPDGSNFTLKIRSTKLEDSAMYFCARSLQQGAGDTQYFGPGTRLTVL.

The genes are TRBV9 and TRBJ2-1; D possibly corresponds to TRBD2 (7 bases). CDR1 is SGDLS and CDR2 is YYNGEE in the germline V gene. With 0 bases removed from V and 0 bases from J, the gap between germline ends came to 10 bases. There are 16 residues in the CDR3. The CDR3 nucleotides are TGTGCCAGCAGCGTAGCGGGGGGCGGCTCCTACAATGAGCAGTTCTTC. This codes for CASSVAGGGSYNEQFF. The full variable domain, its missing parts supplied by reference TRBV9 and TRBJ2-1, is DSGVTQTPKHLITATGQRVTLRCSPRSGDLSVYWYQQSLDQGLQFLIQYYNGEERAKGNILERFSAQQFPDLHSELNLSSLELGDSALYFCASSVAGGGSYNEQFFGPGTRLTVL.